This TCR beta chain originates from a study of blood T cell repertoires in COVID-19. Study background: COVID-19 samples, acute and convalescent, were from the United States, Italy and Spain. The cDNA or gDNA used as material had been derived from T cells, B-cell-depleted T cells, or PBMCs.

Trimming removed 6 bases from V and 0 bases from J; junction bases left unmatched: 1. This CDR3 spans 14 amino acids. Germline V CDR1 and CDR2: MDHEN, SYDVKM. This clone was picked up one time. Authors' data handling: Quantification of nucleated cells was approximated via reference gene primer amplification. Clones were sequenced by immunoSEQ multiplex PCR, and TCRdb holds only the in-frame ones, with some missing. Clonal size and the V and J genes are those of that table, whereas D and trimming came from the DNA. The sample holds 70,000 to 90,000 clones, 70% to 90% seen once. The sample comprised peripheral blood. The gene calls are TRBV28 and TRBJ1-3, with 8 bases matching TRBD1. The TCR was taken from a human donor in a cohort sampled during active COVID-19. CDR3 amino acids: CASRGTGSGNTIYF. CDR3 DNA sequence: TGTGCCAGCAGGGGGACAGGCTCTGGAAACACCATATATTTT.